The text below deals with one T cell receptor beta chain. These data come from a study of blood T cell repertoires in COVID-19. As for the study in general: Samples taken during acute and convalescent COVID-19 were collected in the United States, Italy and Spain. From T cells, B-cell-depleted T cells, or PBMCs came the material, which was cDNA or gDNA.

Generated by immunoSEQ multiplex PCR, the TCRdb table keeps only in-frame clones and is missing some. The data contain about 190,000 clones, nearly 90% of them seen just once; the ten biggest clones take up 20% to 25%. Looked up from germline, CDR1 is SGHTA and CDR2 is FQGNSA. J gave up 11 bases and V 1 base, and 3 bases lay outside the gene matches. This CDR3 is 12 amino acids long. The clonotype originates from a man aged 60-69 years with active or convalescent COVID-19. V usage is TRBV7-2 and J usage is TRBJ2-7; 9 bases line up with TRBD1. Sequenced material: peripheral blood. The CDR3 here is CASSLDRGQEYF. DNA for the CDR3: TGTGCCAGCAGCTTAGACAGGGGGCAGGAGTACTTC.